This is a list of T cell receptor beta chains from one sample in a study of T cell changes during pregnancy in multiple sclerosis. Clones were sequenced by immunoSEQ multiplex PCR, and TCRdb holds only the in-frame ones, with some missing. The data hold about 18,000 clones, with about 88% observed a single time. The starting material was CD4+ T cells from peripheral blood mononuclear cells, obtained in the first trimester of pregnancy. The receptors were gathered from a female donor in good health, enrolled as a control in a pregnancy study. Both conserved end residues are part of each CDR3. D genes are given only for firm matches. Clone size is shown for a subset of rows, as once, few, many or a class of expanded clone.

j_call	d_call	clone_size	v_call	cdr3_nt	cdr3_aa
TRBJ2-1	TRBD2	.	TRBV2	TGTGCCAGCAGCCCTTCCACATTTAGCGGGATGGGCAATGAGCAGTTCTTC	CASSPSTFSGMGNEQFF
TRBJ1-5	TRBD1	.	TRBV6-1	TGTGCCACCTTGGGACAGGGGTATCAGCCCCAGCATTTT	CATLGQGYQPQHF
TRBJ2-7	TRBD1	.	TRBV7-7	TGTGCTAGCAGTCGACAGGGTGGCGAGCAGTACTTC	CASSRQGGEQYF
TRBJ1-2	.	.	TRBV19	TGTGCCAGTAGTATACCGGACAGATCCTATGGCTACACCTTC	CASSIPDRSYGYTF
TRBJ1-1	TRBD1	once	TRBV6-1	TGTGCCAGCAGTATGACAGGGGAGGGCACTGAAGCTTTCTTT	CASSMTGEGTEAFF
TRBJ2-5	TRBD1	.	TRBV6-1	TGTGCCAGCAGTGAGGGGACAGGGCGAGCGGTGACCCAGTACTTC	CASSEGTGRAVTQYF
TRBJ1-5	TRBD1	.	TRBV30	TGTGCCTGGAGTGTATGGGGACAGGTCAATCAGCCCCAGCATTTT	CAWSVWGQVNQPQHF
TRBJ2-1	.	.	TRBV6-5	TGTGCCAGCAGTTACGACAGTTCGGATCATGAGCAGTTCTTC	CASSYDSSDHEQFF
TRBJ1-1	.	.	TRBV7-2	TGTGCCAGCAGCTTTATTGAAGACTCTGAAGCTTTCTTT	CASSFIEDSEAFF
TRBJ2-1	TRBD2	.	TRBV27	TGTGCCAGCCGTTCCTTGATGGCGGGGGATTCCTACAATGAGCAGTTCTTC	CASRSLMAGDSYNEQFF
TRBJ2-1	.	.	TRBV6-5	TGTGCCACCGGAGCCTACAATGAGCAGTTCTTC	CATGAYNEQFF
TRBJ1-2	TRBD1	.	TRBV25-1	TGTGCCAGCAGTGAAGATTTTACAGGGGGCCTTGGCTACACCTTC	CASSEDFTGGLGYTF
TRBJ2-5	.	.	TRBV9	TGTGCCAGCAGCGTAGCCATCGCAGGGGCCCAAGAGACCCAGTACTTC	CASSVAIAGAQETQYF
TRBJ1-2	.	once	TRBV29-1	TGCAGCGTTGAAAGGGGCATCACGTATGGCTACACCTTC	CSVERGITYGYTF
TRBJ2-5	TRBD1	.	TRBV7-7	TGTGCCAGCAGCGCCGGGACAGTCCAAGAGACCCAGTACTTC	CASSAGTVQETQYF
TRBJ1-1	.	few	TRBV30	TGTGCCTGGAGTGTTGTCTGGACTCCCGTCCCTGAAGCTTTCTTT	CAWSVVWTPVPEAFF
TRBJ2-3	.	.	TRBV27	TGTGCCAGCGGCTTGGCAGATACGCAGTATTTT	CASGLADTQYF
TRBJ1-2	TRBD1	.	TRBV6-4	TGTGCCATCCCACACCCCGACAGGGGTTCCTATGGCTACACCTTC	CAIPHPDRGSYGYTF
TRBJ2-4	TRBD2	.	TRBV4-2	TGTGCCAGCAGCCACCCCCCCGGCGTGGGTAGCGGGATATTAGCCAAAAACATTCAGTACTTC	CASSHPPGVGSGILAKNIQYF
TRBJ2-7	.	few	TRBV19	TGTGCCAGTACCGACGCGAGGGTCTCCTACGAGCAGTACTTC	CASTDARVSYEQYF
TRBJ1-2	.	.	TRBV19	TGTGCCAGTATCGGAGGGGTGGGCTATGGCTACACCTTC	CASIGGVGYGYTF
TRBJ2-1	TRBD2	.	TRBV15	TGTGCCACCAGCAGAGATCGTTCGGGGGGAAGTGAGCAGTTCTTC	CATSRDRSGGSEQFF
TRBJ1-1	.	once	TRBV18	TGTGCCAGCTCACCATTGGCAGGAAAGAACACTGAAGCTTTCTTT	CASSPLAGKNTEAFF
TRBJ1-1	.	.	TRBV5-1	TGCGCCAGCAGCTTTGAGATGAACACTGAAGCTTTCTTT	CASSFEMNTEAFF
TRBJ2-5	TRBD1	.	TRBV6-1	TGTGCCAGCAGCCTGAACAGGGGGTCAGAGACCCAGTACTTC	CASSLNRGSETQYF